The 19 T cell receptor beta chains listed next were all sequenced from one sample in a study of T cells in Graves' hyperthyroidism and ophthalmopathy. The TCR beta CDR3 regions underwent amplification using RNA transcripts as the source. TCR CDR3 underwent first-round RT-PCR with the HTBI primer set. TCRdb fed the multiplex PCR reads into MiXCR, producing one record per CDR3 protein. This sample has a few hundred thousand distinct CDR3 sequences, with 15% found just once. Sequencing input: blood. The receptors here all came from a woman in her twenties or thirties with Graves' hyperthyroidism.

V is TRBV24-1 and J is TRBJ2-3; no clear D gene. Germline V lookup: CDR1 KGHDR, CDR2 SFDVKD. V lost 2 bases, J lost 5 bases, and 10 bases lay in between. The CDR3 contains 14 residues. The CDR3 DNA reads TGTGCCACCAGTGATTATGGCAGAGAAGATACGCAGTATTTT. It translates to CATSDYGREDTQYF.

This clonotype was detected a few times. A read error is possible here, since a much larger clone lies one base away. The CDR3 sequence: CASSRVGASGSNEQSF. The CDR3 DNA is TGTGCCAGCAGCCGAGTCGGGGCTAGCGGGAGCAATGAGCAGTCCTTC. The chain employs TRBV11-1 and TRBJ2-1; 10 bases are shared with TRBD2. Germline loops: CDR1 SGHAT, CDR2 FQDESV (reference sequence). The CDR3 loop spans 16 amino acids.

The gene calls are TRBV13 and TRBJ2-2; the match to TRBD1 covers 7 bases. Germline CDR1 PRHDT, CDR2 FYEKMQ (reference sequence). The CDR3 is 18 residues long. Trimming at V came to 5 bases and at J to 0 bases, leaving 12 bases not matched to a gene. CDR3 nucleotides: TGTGCCAGCAGCCCCAAATTCGGACAGGCCTCGAACACCGGGGAGCTGTTTTTT. Amino acids: CASSPKFGQASNTGELFF.

The V gene is TRBV2, the J gene TRBJ1-5; TRBD1 agrees at 8 bases. V was clipped by 4 bases and J by 5 bases; unmatched bases: 13. There are 17 residues in the CDR3. Germline-derived CDR1 and CDR2 are SNHLY and FYNNEI. The DNA for the CDR3 is TGTGCCAGCAGTGGAACTCTTGGGACAGGTGTGTATCAGCCCCAGCATTTT. Its protein product is CASSGTLGTGVYQPQHF.

This clonotype came up many times. The rearrangement links TRBV2 to TRBJ2-1, with 10 bases lining up with TRBD2. CDR1 SNHLY and CDR2 FYNNEI come from the germline V gene. Trimming took 6 bases from V and 3 from J; bases not matched to a gene: 8. There are 16 residues in the CDR3. This CDR3 is CASRPTSGTYYNEQFF. The CDR3 DNA sequence: TGTGCCAGCAGGCCTACTAGCGGGACCTACTACAATGAGCAGTTCTTC.

The genes are TRBV20-1 and TRBJ1-2; D may be TRBD1 (6 bases). This CDR3 has 14 amino acids. Germline CDR1 and CDR2: DFQATT and SNEGSKA (reference sequence). V dropped 5 bases and J dropped 4 bases, with 17 bases sitting between them. In nucleotides, the CDR3 is TGCAGTGCTCTAAAGACAGGCGAAACCTATGGCTACACCTTC. Translated: CSALKTGETYGYTF.

This clonotype occurred many times. The rearrangement uses TRBV3-1 and TRBJ2-5, with D maybe TRBD2 (6 bases). In germline, CDR1 is LGHDT, CDR2 YNNKEL (reference sequence). Between the trimmed V and J ends, which lost 0 bases and 5 bases, there was a span of 10 bases. The CDR3 sequence is 14 residues long. The CDR3 region is CASSQDFGGETQYF. The CDR3 DNA reads TGTGCCAGCAGCCAAGATTTTGGAGGGGAGACCCAGTACTTC.

V and J are TRBV7-9 and TRBJ2-7, with a weak D call TRBD2 (5 bases). CDR3 length: 17 amino acids. The germline CDR1 and CDR2 sequences are SEHNR and FQNEAQ (reference sequence). With 5 bases removed from V and 1 base from J, the gap between germline ends came to 21 bases. The CDR3 bases are TGTGCCAGCAGCATAAAGACAAGTGCTGGGAGATCCTACGAGCAGTACTTC. Protein product: CASSIKTSAGRSYEQYF.

The sample holds a few counts of this clonotype. The rearrangement uses TRBV10-2 and TRBJ2-3, with D perhaps assigned TRBD1 or TRBD2 (6 bases each). The germline V and J ends were trimmed by 8 bases and 5 bases, with 17 bases remaining between them. The CDR3 runs to 14 residues. Germline CDR1 WSHSY, CDR2 SAAADI. CDR3 sequence (DNA): TGCGCCAGCCGCCTTTGGGGGGCGGGAGATACGCAGTATTTT. It is translated as CASRLWGAGDTQYF.

The chain is built from TRBV28 and TRBJ1-5; 7 bases are a match to TRBD1. The V segment lost 5 bases and the J segment 9 bases; nucleotides outside the gene matches: 10. Germline V gene sequence: CDR1 MDHEN, CDR2 SYDVKM. The length of the CDR3 is 14 residues. The CDR3 nucleotides are TGTGCCAGCAGTAGGAGACAGGGAGCATTGCCCCAGCATTTT. Translating it yields CASSRRQGALPQHF.

Many counts were recorded for this clonotype. V and J are TRBV3-1 and TRBJ2-2, with D uncertain. V was clipped by 4 bases and J by 5 bases, with 8 bases between them. The CDR3 consists of 13 residues. From germline, CDR1 is LGHDT and CDR2 YNNKEL (reference sequence). The CDR3 nucleotides are TGTGCCAGCAGCCCACTTGATACCGGGGAGCTGTTTTTT. Protein: CASSPLDTGELFF. The complete variable domain, with remaining parts taken from reference TRBV3-1 and TRBJ2-2, reads DTAVSQTPKYLVTQMGNDKSIKCEQNLGHDTMYWYKQDSKKFLKIMFSYNNKELIINETVPNRFSPKSPDKAHLNLHINSLELGDSAVYFCASSPLDTGELFFGEGSRLTVL.

The V call is TRBV24-1, the J call TRBJ1-2; D not resolved. Germline V gene sequence: CDR1 KGHDR, CDR2 SFDVKD. Trimming cost V 9 bases and J 1 base, with 11 bases left between them. The CDR3 loop spans 13 amino acids. In DNA form, the CDR3 reads TGTGCCACCCGCGCGGAGGGTAACTATGGCTACACCTTC. Protein sequence: CATRAEGNYGYTF.

V usage is TRBV3-1 and J usage is TRBJ1-6, with 7 positions matching TRBD1. The CDR3 extends over 14 amino acids. Germline V gene data show CDR1 as LGHDT and CDR2 as YNNKEL (reference sequence). J lost 10 bases, V lost 4 bases, and 7 bases had no gene match. The CDR3 DNA reads TGTGCCAGCAGCCCGGACAGGCTTAGGTCACCCCTCCACTTT. Protein sequence: CASSPDRLRSPLHF. The variable domain in full, completed from reference TRBV3-1 and TRBJ1-6, reads DTAVSQTPKYLVTQMGNDKSIKCEQNLGHDTMYWYKQDSKKFLKIMFSYNNKELIINETVPNRFSPKSPDKAHLNLHINSLELGDSAVYFCASSPDRLRSPLHFGNGTRLTVT.

This clonotype occurred many times. The chain recombines TRBV20-1 with TRBJ2-7; the D gene is possibly TRBD2 (6 bases). This CDR3 spans 15 amino acids. Germline V gene lookup returns CDR1 DFQATT and CDR2 SNEGSKA (reference sequence). V was pared by 5 bases and J by 1 base, with 18 bases between. The CDR3 DNA is TGCAGTGCTCAGATCGGGGCTAGCGCGTCCTACGAGCAGTACTTC. This encodes CSAQIGASASYEQYF.

This chain uses TRBV19 with TRBJ1-2; tentatively, D is TRBD1 (6 bases). Germline lookup yields CDR1 LNHDA and CDR2 SQIVND (reference sequence). CDR3 length equals 14 residues. Trimming stripped 6 bases from V and 4 bases from J, with 15 bases between. This chain's CDR3 is CASSQGQRLYGYTF. DNA for the CDR3: TGTGCCAGTAGCCAAGGACAGCGACTCTATGGCTACACCTTC.

This clonotype was counted only a few times. The chain is built from TRBV6-4 and TRBJ2-2, with 10 bases lining up with TRBD1. Germline loops: CDR1 MRHNA, CDR2 SNTAGT. The CDR3 is made up of 14 amino acids. The V gene end was trimmed by 5 bases and the J gene end by 7 bases; junction bases not matched to a gene: 4. CDR3 amino acids: CASSPDRGRGELFF. CDR3 sequence (DNA): TGTGCCAGCAGTCCCGACAGGGGGCGCGGGGAGCTGTTTTTT.

This clonotype was counted at least ten times. This sequence joins TRBV20-1 and TRBJ2-1; 16 bases match TRBD2. CDR1 and CDR2 (germline): DFQATT, SNEGSKA (reference sequence). The V gene end was trimmed by 6 bases and the J gene end by 8 bases; junction bases not matched to a gene: 7. The CDR3 totals 15 residues. CDR3: CSAARGLAGGHEQFF. The CDR3 DNA reads TGCAGTGCCGCCAGGGGACTAGCGGGAGGGCATGAGCAGTTCTTC.

This clonotype was recorded at least ten times. The chain recombines TRBV2 with TRBJ2-1, with 10 bases that match TRBD2. CDR3 length: 17 residues. CDR1 SNHLY and CDR2 FYNNEI come from the germline V gene. The V segment lost 7 bases and the J segment 8 bases; nucleotides outside the gene matches: 17. The DNA of the CDR3 is TGTGCCAGCAAACTTTGGACTAGCGGATCATGGGTGGATGAGCAGTTCTTC. Its protein is CASKLWTSGSWVDEQFF.

The chain recombines TRBV6-1 with TRBJ2-2; 7 bases fit TRBD2. The V and J ends lost 10 bases and 0 bases, in that order; junction bases with no gene match: 14. The CDR3 is 17 amino acids. Germline V gene data show CDR1 as MNHNS and CDR2 as SASEGT. The CDR3 DNA follows: TGTGCCATATCCCGAGCGGGGAGACAAACGAACACCGGGGAGCTGTTTTTT. Amino acids: CAISRAGRQTNTGELFF.